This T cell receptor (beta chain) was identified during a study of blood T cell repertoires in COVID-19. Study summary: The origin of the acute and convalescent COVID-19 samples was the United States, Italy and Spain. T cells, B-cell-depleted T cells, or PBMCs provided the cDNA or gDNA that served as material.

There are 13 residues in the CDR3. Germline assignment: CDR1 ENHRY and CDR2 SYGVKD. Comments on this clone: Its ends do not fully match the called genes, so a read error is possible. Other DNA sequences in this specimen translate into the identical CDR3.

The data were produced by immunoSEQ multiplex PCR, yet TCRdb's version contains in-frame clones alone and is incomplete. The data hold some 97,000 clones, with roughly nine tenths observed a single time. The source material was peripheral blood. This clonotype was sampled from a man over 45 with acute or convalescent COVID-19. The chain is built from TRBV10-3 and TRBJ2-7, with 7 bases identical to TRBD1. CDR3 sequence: CAIRSDRAYEQYF. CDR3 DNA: TGCGCCATCAGATCCGACAGGGCCTACGAGCAGTACTTC.